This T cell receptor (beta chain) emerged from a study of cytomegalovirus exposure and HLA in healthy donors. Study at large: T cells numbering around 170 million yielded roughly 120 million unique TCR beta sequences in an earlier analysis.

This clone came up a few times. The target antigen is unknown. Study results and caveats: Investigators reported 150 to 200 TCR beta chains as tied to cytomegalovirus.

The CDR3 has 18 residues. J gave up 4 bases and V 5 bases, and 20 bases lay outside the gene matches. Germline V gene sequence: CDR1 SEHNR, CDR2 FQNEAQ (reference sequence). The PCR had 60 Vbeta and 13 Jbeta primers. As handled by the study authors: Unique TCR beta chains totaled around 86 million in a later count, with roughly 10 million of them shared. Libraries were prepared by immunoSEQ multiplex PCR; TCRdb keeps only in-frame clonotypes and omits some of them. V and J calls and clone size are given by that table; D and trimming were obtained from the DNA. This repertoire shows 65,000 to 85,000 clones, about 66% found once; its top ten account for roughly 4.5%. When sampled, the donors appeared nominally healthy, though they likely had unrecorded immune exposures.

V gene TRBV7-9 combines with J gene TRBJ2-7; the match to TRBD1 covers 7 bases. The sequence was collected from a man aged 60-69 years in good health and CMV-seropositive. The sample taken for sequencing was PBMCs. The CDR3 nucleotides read TGTGCCAGCAGCCTCTCCGGGACAGCCGATTTTAACCCATACGAGCAGTACTTC. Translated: CASSLSGTADFNPYEQYF. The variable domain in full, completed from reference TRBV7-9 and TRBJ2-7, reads DTGVSQNPRHKITKRGQNVTFRCDPISEHNRLYWYRQTLGQGPEFLTYFQNEAQLEKSRLLSDRFSAERPKGSFSTLEIQRTEQGDSAMYLCASSLSGTADFNPYEQYFGPGTRLTVT.